This TCR beta chain is from a study of blood T cells in healthy people across ages. A second roughly 7 to 12 cycle PCR used barcoded and J-beta primers. TCRdb independently ran MiXCR on the 5' RACE reads; one entry per CDR3 protein. The sample lists about a million distinct CDR3 sequences; 45% to 60% were seen once. This clonotype was seen a handful of times. This CDR3 is built from 12 residues. Germline V gene data show CDR1 as SGHDT and CDR2 as YYEEEE. Trimming removed 2 bases from V and 9 bases from J, with 9 bases in between. The sequence was collected from a woman between 55 and 75 years old in good health. The chain recombines TRBV5-6 with TRBJ1-5; D call uncertain. The sequencing sample was made of blood. The CDR3 DNA reads as TGTGCCAGCAGCTTAGGTACTTCGCCCCAGCATTTT. It encodes CASSLGTSPQHF.